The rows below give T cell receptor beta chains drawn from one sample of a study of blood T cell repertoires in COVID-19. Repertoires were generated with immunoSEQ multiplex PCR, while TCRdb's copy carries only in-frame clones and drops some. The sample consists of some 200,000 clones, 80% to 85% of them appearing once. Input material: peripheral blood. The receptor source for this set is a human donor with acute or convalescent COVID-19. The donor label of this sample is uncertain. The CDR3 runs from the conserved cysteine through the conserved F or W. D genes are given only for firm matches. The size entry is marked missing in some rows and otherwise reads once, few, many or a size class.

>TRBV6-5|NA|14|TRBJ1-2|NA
TGTGCCAGCAGCGGACAGTCAGCTAACTATGGCTACACCTTC
CASSGQSANYGYTF
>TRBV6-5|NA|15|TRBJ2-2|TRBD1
TGTGCCAGCAGACGGGACAGGGGAGACACCGGGGAGCTGTTTTTT
CASRRDRGDTGELFF
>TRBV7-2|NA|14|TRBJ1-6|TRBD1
TGTGCCAGCAGAGGGACAGGGGATAATTCACCCCTCCACTTT
CASRGTGDNSPLHF
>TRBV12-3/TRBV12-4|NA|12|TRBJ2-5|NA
TGTGCCAGCAGTCGGGACTTCGGGACCCAGTACTTC
CASSRDFGTQYF
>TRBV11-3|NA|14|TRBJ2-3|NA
TGTGCCAGCAGCTGGGGCCCGGGTGGGGATACGCAGTATTTT
CASSWGPGGDTQYF
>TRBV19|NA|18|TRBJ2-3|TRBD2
TGTGCCAGTAGTGGAACTAGCGGGAGGGCCCTCGGCACAGATACGCAGTATTTT
CASSGTSGRALGTDTQYF
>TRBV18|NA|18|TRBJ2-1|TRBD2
TGTGCCAGCTCACCAGCCGGGGCCGGGAGGAGCTCCTACAATGAGCAGTTCTTC
CASSPAGAGRSSYNEQFF
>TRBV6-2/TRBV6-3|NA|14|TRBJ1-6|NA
TGTGCCAGCAGCCCGACAGAACCCAATTCACCCCTCCACTTT
CASSPTEPNSPLHF
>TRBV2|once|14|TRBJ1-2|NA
TGTGCCAGCAGAGGAAACGAGGGCACCTATGGCTACACCTTC
CASRGNEGTYGYTF
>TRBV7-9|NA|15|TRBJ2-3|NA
TGTGCCAGCAGCTCTGGGGAGCAGACTTTCCGTCTGCAGTATTTT
CASSSGEQTFRLQYF
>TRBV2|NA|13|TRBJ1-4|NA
TGTGCCAGCAGTCCCCCTCTTGCAGGGAAACTGTTTTTT
CASSPPLAGKLFF
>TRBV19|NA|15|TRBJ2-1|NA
TGTGCCAGTAGTATGGTCTTGGGAGGAGCCAATGAGCAGTTCTTC
CASSMVLGGANEQFF
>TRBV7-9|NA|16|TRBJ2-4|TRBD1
TGTGCCAGCAGAGCGACAGGGGCAGGGGCCAAAAACATTCAGTACTTC
CASRATGAGAKNIQYF
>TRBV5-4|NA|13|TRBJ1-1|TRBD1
TGTGCCAGCAGCTTGACAGGGGGCCCTGAAGCTTTCTTT
CASSLTGGPEAFF
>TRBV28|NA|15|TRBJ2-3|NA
TGTGCCAGCAGCCCCGGGAGCCGAGGAACAGATACGCAGTATTTT
CASSPGSRGTDTQYF
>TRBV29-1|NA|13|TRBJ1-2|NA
TGCAGCGTTGAATTGTGGGGGGAGCATGGCTACACCTTC
CSVELWGEHGYTF
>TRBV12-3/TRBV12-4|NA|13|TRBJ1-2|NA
TGTGCCAGCAGCCCATCCGGGATCTATGGCTACACCTTC
CASSPSGIYGYTF
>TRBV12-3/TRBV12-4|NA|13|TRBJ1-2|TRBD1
TGTGCCAGCAGTTCCGGACAGGGAGTTCTGTACACCTTC
CASSSGQGVLYTF
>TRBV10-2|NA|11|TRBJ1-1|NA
TGCGCCAGCAGTGAGGGGCTTGAAGCTTTCTTT
CASSEGLEAFF
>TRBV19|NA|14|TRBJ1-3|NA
TGTGCCACCCAAGGGGATTCCTCTGGAAACACCATATATTTT
CATQGDSSGNTIYF
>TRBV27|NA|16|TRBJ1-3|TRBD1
TGTGCCAGCAGTTTATCGTGGGGGACAGTGGAAAACACCATATATTTT
CASSLSWGTVENTIYF
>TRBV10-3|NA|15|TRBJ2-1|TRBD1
TGTGCCATCAGTCCCCGGGACAGGGCCTACAATGAGCAGTTCTTC
CAISPRDRAYNEQFF
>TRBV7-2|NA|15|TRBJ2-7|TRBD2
TGTGCCAGCAGACCCACTAGCGGGAGTGGGTACGAGCAGTACTTC
CASRPTSGSGYEQYF
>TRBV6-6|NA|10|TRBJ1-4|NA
TGTGCCGACCGGGAGTGGAAACTGTTTTTT
CADREWKLFF
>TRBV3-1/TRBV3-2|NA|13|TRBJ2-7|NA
TGTGCCAGCAGTCCGGGATGGACCTACGAGCAGTACTTC
CASSPGWTYEQYF
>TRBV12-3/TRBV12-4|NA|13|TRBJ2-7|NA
TGTGCCAGCAGTTTTTCGCGGACTGGGGAGCAGTACTTC
CASSFSRTGEQYF
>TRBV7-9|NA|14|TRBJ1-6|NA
TGTGCCAGCAGCTTAGACAGAGATAATTCACCCCTCCACTTT
CASSLDRDNSPLHF
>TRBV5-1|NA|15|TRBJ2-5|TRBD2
TGCGCCAGCAGCTTTCGGACTAGCGGGGAAGAGACCCAGTACTTC
CASSFRTSGEETQYF
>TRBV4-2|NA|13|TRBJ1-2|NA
TGTGCCAGCACCAACGGGGTGGGCTATGGCTACACCTTC
CASTNGVGYGYTF
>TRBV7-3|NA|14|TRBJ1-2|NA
TGTGCCAGCAGCCTGGACAGAGTTAACTATGGCTACACCTTC
CASSLDRVNYGYTF
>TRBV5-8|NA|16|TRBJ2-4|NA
TGTGCCAGCAGCTCACGGACACCTACAGCCAAAAACATTCAGTACTTC
CASSSRTPTAKNIQYF
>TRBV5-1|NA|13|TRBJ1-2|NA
TGCGCCAGCAGCTTGGCCGGGGGGTCGGGCTACACCTTC
CASSLAGGSGYTF
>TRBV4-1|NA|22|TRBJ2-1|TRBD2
TGCGCCAGCAGCCAAGATCCGCCCTTGGGCCTAGCGGGGGGGTTGGGGAACAATGAGCAGTTCTTC
CASSQDPPLGLAGGLGNNEQFF
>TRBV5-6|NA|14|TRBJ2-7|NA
TGTGCCAGCAGCTTAAATAGGGTCGATCGGGGGTTGTACTTC
CASSLNRVDRGLYF
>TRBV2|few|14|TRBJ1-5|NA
TGTGCCAGCAGTGAATTAGGGGGGGTTCAGCCCCAGCATTTT
CASSELGGVQPQHF
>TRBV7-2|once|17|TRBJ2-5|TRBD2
TGTGCCAGCAGCTTATATCCTAGCGGGAGCCCCGGGGAGACCCAGTACTTC
CASSLYPSGSPGETQYF
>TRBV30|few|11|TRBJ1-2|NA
TGTGCCTGGGGGAGACAGGTCTTCTACACCTTC
CAWGRQVFYTF
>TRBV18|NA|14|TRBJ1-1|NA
TGTGCCAGCTCACCACCTTCAGTTTCCCCTGAAGCTTTCTTT
CASSPPSVSPEAFF
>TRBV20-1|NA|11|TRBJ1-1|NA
TGCAGTGCTAGAGGCGGCACTGAAGCTTTCTTT
CSARGGTEAFF
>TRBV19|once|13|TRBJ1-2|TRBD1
TGTGCCAGTAGTCGGGGACAGGGCTACGGCTACACCTTC
CASSRGQGYGYTF
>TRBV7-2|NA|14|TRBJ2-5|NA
TGTGCCAGCAGCCCTCGAACTCGCTTGGAGACCCAGTACTTC
CASSPRTRLETQYF
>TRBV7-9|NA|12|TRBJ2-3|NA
TGTGCCAGCAGCGAAAGTTTCGGTACGCAGTATTTT
CASSESFGTQYF
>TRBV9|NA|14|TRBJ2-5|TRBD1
TGTGCCAGCAGCGAAGGGACAGTGCAAGAGACCCAGTACTTC
CASSEGTVQETQYF
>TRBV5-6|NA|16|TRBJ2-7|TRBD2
TGTGCCAGCAGCTTGGAGGCGGGAGGGCCGCCCTACGAGCAGTACTTC
CASSLEAGGPPYEQYF
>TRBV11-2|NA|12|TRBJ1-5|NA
TGTGCCAGCAGCCCCCCTAATCAGCCCCAGCATTTT
CASSPPNQPQHF